This entry describes one TCR beta chain. Its antigen is still unknown. The data were obtained in a study of cytomegalovirus exposure and HLA in healthy donors. Study-wide results and caveats: The study dropped some indistinguishable V segments, TRBV6-2 and TRBV6-3 among them.

The CDR3 contains 15 residues. Germline CDR1 reads LGHNA; CDR2 reads YNFKEQ. Trimming shortened V by 0 bases and J by 7 bases, and 10 bases separated the two germline ends. Primers: 60 Vbeta forward and 13 Jbeta reverse. The assay was immunoSEQ multiplex PCR, and TCRdb's table has in-frame clones only and misses some. The data contain some 200,000 clones, around 79% of them singletons. The TCR was taken from a male donor in good health and CMV-seropositive. The genes are TRBV4-2 and TRBJ1-6, with D maybe TRBD1 (6 bases). Sequencing used PBMCs. The CDR3, as DNA: TGTGCCAGCAGCCAAGAGGACAGAATCAATTCACCCCTCCACTTT. It specifies CASSQEDRINSPLHF.